One TCR beta chain is described in this entry. In the study's own analysis: Estimates of nucleated cell counts were drawn from the amplification of reference gene primers. Data came from immunoSEQ multiplex PCR; TCRdb stores just in-frame clones and leaves some out. Clone size and V and J calls were adopted from that table, with D and trimming inferred from the DNA. Altogether 260,000 or so clones are present, approximately 91% being singletons, with the ten largest covering about 8.5%. This sample is drawn from a study of blood T cell repertoires in COVID-19. Study-level background: Acute-phase and convalescent COVID-19 samples originated in the United States, Italy and Spain. The cDNA or gDNA used as material had been derived from T cells, B-cell-depleted T cells, or PBMCs.

Germline trimming cut 4 bases from V and 5 bases from J; bases unmatched to any gene: 9. The CDR3 contains 16 residues. Germline lookup yields CDR1 MNHNY and CDR2 SVGAGI (reference sequence). This sequence originates from a man between 18 and 35 years old with active or convalescent COVID-19. The rearrangement links TRBV6-6 to TRBJ1-5; 9 nucleotides match TRBD1. The sequenced sample was peripheral blood. The CDR3 region is CASSSRRTGADQPQHF. CDR3 nucleotide sequence: TGTGCCAGCAGTTCTCGTCGGACAGGGGCGGATCAGCCCCAGCATTTT.